A single sample gave rise to the 30 T cell receptor beta chains below, sequenced in a study of tumor-infiltrating lymphocytes in primary liver carcinoma. Blood RNA was derived from unsorted whole blood, and germline DNA was extracted too. From about 490 ng of total RNA, TCR beta-specific cDNA was reverse-transcribed using a constant-region primer. Three nested multiplex PCR rounds, a slightly modified ARM-PCR method, built the TCR beta libraries. TRBV1-TRBV30 forward primers paired with a C-beta reverse primer drove the first two PCR rounds, roughly 10 cycles each. In TCRdb, the multiplex PCR reads were re-called with MiXCR into one record per CDR3 protein. The top ten hold under 8% of the sample, which has 310,000 or so distinct CDR3 sequences, about 61% seen once. The sample was peripheral blood. The receptors here all came from a man aged 35 to 55 with primary liver carcinoma and hepatitis B virus infection.

This clonotype has ten or more counts. J is TRBJ2-7 and V is TRBV6-6; 10 bases line up with TRBD1. V lost 5 bases, J lost 4 bases, and 5 bases stayed unmatched. The germline gives CDR1 MNHNY, CDR2 SVGAGI (reference sequence). This CDR3 region has 14 residues. The CDR3 sequence: CASSTRQGAYEQYF. CDR3 nucleotide sequence: TGTGCCAGCAGTACTAGACAGGGGGCTTACGAGCAGTACTTC.

This clonotype was picked up many times. The chain employs TRBV13 and TRBJ1-2; D is unresolved. CDR3 length equals 11 residues. V gave up 1 base and J gave up 8 bases, with 5 bases separating them. Germline values: CDR1 PRHDT, CDR2 FYEKMQ (reference sequence). The CDR3: CASSLEGGYTF. The CDR3 coding sequence is TGTGCCAGCAGCTTAGAAGGGGGCTACACCTTC.

On this clonotype itself: A read error may explain this, as a much larger clone is one base away. The V and J genes are TRBV6-6 and TRBJ2-1; possibly TRBD2 for D (6 bases). CDR1 MNHNY and CDR2 SVGAGI come from the germline V gene (reference sequence). The CDR3 totals 14 residues. CDR3 residues: CANSYPDYLNEQFF. The DNA of the CDR3 is TGTGCCAACAGTTACCCGGACTACCTCAATGAGCAGTTCTTC.

In this sample, this clonotype turned up once. V is TRBV5-1 and J is TRBJ1-3; weak D call: TRBD1 (5 bases). Germline CDR1 and CDR2: SGHRS and YFSETQ. V lost 4 bases and J lost 4, with 12 bases in between. This CDR3 contains 14 residues. This CDR3 reads CASSEGRDGNTIYF. The CDR3 bases are TGCGCCAGCAGCGAGGGACGGGACGGAAACACCATATATTTT.

For this clonotype: This CDR3 is missing its conserved last phenylalanine or tryptophan, likely due to a read error. The DNA is left out, because the CDR3 cannot be placed on it with certainty; the CDR3 is given as TCRdb lists it. The chain recombines TRBV29-1 with TRBJ2-1; the D call of TRBD1 is as the table states it, not checked on the DNA. The CDR3 extends over 12 residues, inclusive of both ends. Germline lookup yields CDR1 SQVTM and CDR2 ANQGSEA. The chain's CDR3 is CSVRQGGNEQLL.

This chain links TRBV2 with TRBJ2-1; TRBD2 aligns across 10 bases. The junction had 4 bases not matched to a gene; V was cut back by 4 bases and J by 7 bases. CDR3 length: 14 amino acids. Germline-derived CDR1 and CDR2 are SNHLY and FYNNEI. The CDR3 DNA reads as TGTGCCAGCAGTGTACTAGCGGGGCGGAATGAGCAGTTCTTC. Translated: CASSVLAGRNEQFF.

This clonotype showed up many times. This chain links TRBV11-2 with TRBJ2-3; TRBD1 agrees at 9 bases. The CDR3 consists of 18 residues. Trimming took 5 bases from V and 5 from J; bases not matched to a gene: 17. Germline-derived CDR1 and CDR2 are SGHAT and FQNNGV. The CDR3 DNA reads TGTGCCAGCAGCGGAGTGGTTCCGACAGGGGGTCATGGAGATACGCAGTATTTT. Translated: CASSGVVPTGGHGDTQYF.

A note on this clonotype: One end of the junction fails to match germline, which may point to a read error. V and J are TRBV11-1 and TRBJ1-2; 7 bases map to TRBD1. Germline-derived CDR1 and CDR2 are SGHAT and FQDESV (reference sequence). The CDR3 runs 13 residues. Written as DNA, the CDR3 is TGTGCCGGCAGCCACGGACAGGACAATGGCTACACCTTC. It yields the protein CAGSHGQDNGYTF.

On this clonotype: This CDR3 is missing its conserved last phenylalanine or tryptophan, likely due to a read error. It is unclear where the CDR3 begins or ends on the DNA, so no DNA is shown, and the CDR3 is as TCRdb lists it. The chain couples TRBV11-2 to TRBJ2-3; the table's D call, TRBD1, has no DNA check behind it. The CDR3 is 16 amino acids in total, end residues counted. Germline values: CDR1 SGHAT, CDR2 FQNNGV. CDR3 loop: CASSSRTGTITDTHYS.

The genes are TRBV5-4 and TRBJ2-3, with 13 bases matching TRBD2. With 4 bases clipped from V and 4 bases from J, the junction kept 9 bases outside the gene matches. This CDR3 is 17 amino acids long. CDR1 SGHNT and CDR2 YYREEE come from the germline V gene (reference sequence). This chain's CDR3 is CASSEPTSGRAADTQYF. Written as DNA, the CDR3 is TGTGCCAGCAGCGAACCTACTAGCGGGAGGGCGGCAGATACGCAGTATTTT.

The genes are TRBV25-1 and TRBJ1-2, with D tentatively TRBD1 (5 bases). The CDR3 runs 13 residues. Per the germline V gene, CDR1 is MGHDK and CDR2 is SYGVNS. V was cut by 1 base and J by 8 bases, with 11 bases left in between. The DNA for the CDR3 is TGTGCCAGCAGTGAATGGACATTTTTCGGCTACACCTTC. This gives the protein CASSEWTFFGYTF.

A few counts support this clonotype. The CDR3 sequence is CASSSPGRTNTEAFF. The CDR3 DNA reads as TGTGCCAGCAGCTCACCGGGACGGACGAACACTGAAGCTTTCTTT. J is TRBJ1-1 and V is TRBV5-4; D is perhaps TRBD1 (5 bases). Germline V gene sequence: CDR1 SGHNT, CDR2 YYREEE (reference sequence). Trimming cost V 3 bases and J 1 base, with 13 bases left between them. The CDR3 covers 15 residues.

CDR3 DNA sequence: TGTGCCAGCAGCCGGGGACAGGGTAATGAAAAACTGTTTTTT. Translated, it gives CASSRGQGNEKLFF. This chain joins TRBV7-9 and TRBJ1-4; 9 positions agree with TRBD1. V was clipped by 5 bases and J by 4 bases; unmatched bases: 2. Looked up from germline, CDR1 is SEHNR and CDR2 is FQNEAQ (reference sequence). The CDR3 is made up of 14 amino acids. The whole variable domain, remainder taken from reference TRBV7-9 and TRBJ1-4, is DTGVSQNPRHKITKRGQNVTFRCDPISEHNRLYWYRQTLGQGPEFLTYFQNEAQLEKSRLLSDRFSAERPKGSFSTLEIQRTEQGDSAMYLCASSRGQGNEKLFFGSGTQLSVL.

This clonotype appeared once. An end of the junction differs from the germline gene, which may be a read error. The chain couples TRBV6-1 to TRBJ1-6; TRBD1 matches 9 bases. The CDR3 is 16 amino acids. The germline CDR1 and CDR2 sequences are MNHNS and SASEGT. CDR3 nucleotide sequence: TGTGCCAGCAGTGAAGCGGCCGGGACAGGGAATTCATCCCTCCACTTT. It translates to CASSEAAGTGNSSLHF.

A single count supports this clonotype. The J gene is TRBJ2-7, the V gene TRBV9; D unclear. Germline V lookup: CDR1 SGDLS, CDR2 YYNGEE. Trimming pared 5 bases from V and 2 bases from J, leaving 11 bases between. This CDR3 has 13 amino acids. The CDR3 DNA follows: TGTGCCAGCAGTGGCCCGTACACCTACGAGCAGTACTTC. Amino acid sequence: CASSGPYTYEQYF. Variable domain in full (rest from reference TRBV9 and TRBJ2-7): DSGVTQTPKHLITATGQRVTLRCSPRSGDLSVYWYQQSLDQGLQFLIQYYNGEERAKGNILERFSAQQFPDLHSELNLSSLELGDSALYFCASSGPYTYEQYFGPGTRLTVT.

The table lists this clonotype with many counts. This chain links TRBV6-2 or TRBV6-3 with TRBJ2-7; no firm D call. The CDR3 is 14 residues long. The V and J ends lost 2 bases and 3 bases respectively, with 11 bases between them. CDR1 is MNHEY and CDR2 is SVGEGT in the germline V gene. This CDR3 is CASSYAQQYYEQYF. CDR3 nucleotide sequence: TGTGCCAGCAGTTACGCCCAACAATACTACGAGCAGTACTTC.

The rearrangement links TRBV10-2 to TRBJ2-2, with D hard to call. Per germline, CDR1 WSHSY and CDR2 SAAADI. The V end lost 8 bases, the J end lost 9 bases, and 13 bases lay between the germline ends. There are 12 residues in the CDR3. The CDR3 DNA sequence: TGCGCCAGCCAATCGAAAACCAGGGAGCTGTTTTTT. Amino acid sequence: CASQSKTRELFF.

On this clonotype itself: The junction and the germline gene differ at one end; a read error may be behind it. The chain recombines TRBV7-9 with TRBJ2-1, with D perhaps TRBD1 (5 bases). The CDR3 has 13 residues. The germline CDR1 and CDR2 sequences are SEHNR and FQNEAQ (reference sequence). The CDR3 here is CASSLEVQGAVDF. In DNA form, the CDR3 reads TGTGCCAGCAGCTTAGAAGTTCAGGGCGCGGTAGACTTC.

Note on this clonotype: Since no conserved phenylalanine or tryptophan closes the CDR3, a read error is the likely cause. The gene calls are TRBV28 and TRBJ1-1; 10 bases are shared with TRBD1. Germline V gene sequence: CDR1 MDHEN, CDR2 SYDVKM. The CDR3 is 15 residues long. Germline trimming cut 4 bases from V and 4 bases from J; bases unmatched to any gene: 6. CDR3 in amino acids: CASSSPGQGSTEAFY. For the CDR3, the DNA is TGTGCCAGCAGTTCTCCGGGACAGGGGAGCACTGAAGCTTTCTAT.

The V call is TRBV11-2, the J call TRBJ2-2; a possible D gene is TRBD1 (6 bases). CDR1 is SGHAT and CDR2 is FQNNGV in the germline V gene. The length of the CDR3 is 15 residues. The ends were cut back, 7 bases at V and 4 bases at J, with 16 bases in the middle. The CDR3 DNA sequence: TGTGCCAGCACCCCTGGACAGTTTTCCACCGGGGAGCTGTTTTTT. It encodes CASTPGQFSTGELFF.

This clonotype was counted at least ten times. This sequence joins TRBV6-5 and TRBJ2-5; perhaps TRBD2 as D (5 bases). The V gene lost 0 bases and the J gene lost 0 bases, with 14 bases spanning the gap. Germline values: CDR1 MNHEY, CDR2 SVGAGI. The CDR3 is made up of 17 amino acids. CDR3 region: CASSYSPRGYHQETQYF. CDR3 DNA: TGTGCCAGCAGTTACTCCCCCCGGGGTTACCACCAAGAGACCCAGTACTTC.

This clonotype turned up a few times. This chain links TRBV12-3 or TRBV12-4 with TRBJ2-3; 13 bases fit TRBD2. With V trimmed by 6 bases and J by 9 bases, 12 bases remained unmatched. This CDR3 is 16 amino acids long. The CDR3 loop reads CASRGGTSGMGATQYF. The DNA for the CDR3 is TGTGCCAGCAGGGGAGGGACTAGCGGGATGGGAGCCACGCAGTATTTT.

This clonotype was seen a few times. Relative to the germline gene, one junction end is altered; a read error may explain this. The chain has TRBV11-2 and TRBJ2-3; 7 nucleotides agree with TRBD2. Germline loops: CDR1 SGHAT, CDR2 FQNNGV. This CDR3 contains 21 residues. The DNA for the CDR3 is TGCGCCAGCAGCTTCTCTGGTAGGGCTAGCAAGGGGACTACACACACAGATACGCAGTATTTC. Protein product: CASSFSGRASKGTTHTDTQYF. Full variable domain (remainder filled in from reference TRBV11-2 and TRBJ2-3): EAGVAQSPRYKIIEKRQSVAFWCNPISGHATLYWYQQILGQGPKLLIQFQNNGVVDDSQLPKDRFSAERLKGVDSTLKIQPAKLEDSAVYLCASSFSGRASKGTTHTDTQYFGPGTRLTVL.

On this clonotype itself: Given the absence of the conserved phenylalanine or tryptophan at the CDR3 end, a read error is likely. CDR3 DNA sequence: TGTGCCGGCAGCTTAAAGGCTTTGGGACGCTATGAGCAGTTCATC. It translates to CAGSLKALGRYEQFI. The V and J genes are TRBV11-2 and TRBJ2-1; D is possibly TRBD1 or TRBD2 (5 bases each). This CDR3 contains 15 residues. The germline gives CDR1 SGHAT, CDR2 FQNNGV.

This clonotype appeared many times. This sequence joins TRBV4-1 and TRBJ2-1, with 11 bases matching TRBD2. The germline V gene has CDR1 MGHRA and CDR2 YSYEKL. J gave up 3 bases and V 6 bases, and 1 base lay outside the gene matches. The CDR3 runs 14 residues. This chain's CDR3 is CASSLAGGYNEQFF. CDR3 nucleotides: TGCGCCAGCAGTCTAGCGGGAGGCTACAATGAGCAGTTCTTC.

This chain joins TRBV5-5 and TRBJ1-2; D unresolved. The V gene's germline CDR1 is SGHKS and CDR2 YYEKEE (reference sequence). The V gene lost 2 bases and the J gene lost 4 bases, with 9 bases spanning the gap. The CDR3 spans 13 residues. The CDR3, as DNA: TGTGCCAGCAGCTTTGCCACCCTCTATGGCTACACCTTC. Protein sequence: CASSFATLYGYTF.

Notes on this clonotype: The conserved closing phenylalanine or tryptophan is absent in this CDR3, likely reflecting a read error. The V and J genes are TRBV11-1 and TRBJ2-2, with a tentative D call TRBD1 (6 bases). The germline V and J ends were trimmed by 5 bases and 6 bases, with 28 bases remaining between them. Per germline, CDR1 SGHAT and CDR2 FQDESV (reference sequence). The CDR3 has 19 residues. As DNA, the CDR3 is TGTGCCAGCAGCCCCCTCTCACAGAGGACAACAGGGTCCGCCGGGGAGCTGTTTTCT. Protein product: CASSPLSQRTTGSAGELFS.

This clonotype was recorded once. The rearrangement uses TRBV5-1 and TRBJ2-7; D is ambiguous. Trimming took 1 base from V and 2 from J, leaving 4 bases between them. This CDR3 region has 12 residues. Germline CDR1 reads SGHRS; CDR2 reads YFSETQ. Here the CDR3 reads CASSLPPYEQYF. In DNA, the CDR3 is TGCGCCAGCAGCTTGCCCCCCTACGAGCAGTACTTC.

With regard to this clonotype: One junction end disagrees with the germline gene, perhaps due to a read error. The chain joins TRBV6-5 to TRBJ2-7; the D call may be TRBD1 or TRBD2 (6 bases each). Germline V gene lookup returns CDR1 MNHEY and CDR2 SVGAGI. This CDR3 spans 14 amino acids. The CDR3, as DNA: TGTGCCAGCAGTTACTCGAGGGGGGCCCACGAGCACTACTTC. Translated, it gives CASSYSRGAHEHYF.

The chain joins TRBV12-3 or TRBV12-4 to TRBJ2-7; D not resolved. There are 11 residues in the CDR3. Trimming cost V 5 bases and J 8 bases, with 10 bases left between them. This CDR3 is CASSRLDKQYF. The CDR3 region has the DNA TGTGCCAGCAGTCGACTTGACAAGCAGTACTTC.